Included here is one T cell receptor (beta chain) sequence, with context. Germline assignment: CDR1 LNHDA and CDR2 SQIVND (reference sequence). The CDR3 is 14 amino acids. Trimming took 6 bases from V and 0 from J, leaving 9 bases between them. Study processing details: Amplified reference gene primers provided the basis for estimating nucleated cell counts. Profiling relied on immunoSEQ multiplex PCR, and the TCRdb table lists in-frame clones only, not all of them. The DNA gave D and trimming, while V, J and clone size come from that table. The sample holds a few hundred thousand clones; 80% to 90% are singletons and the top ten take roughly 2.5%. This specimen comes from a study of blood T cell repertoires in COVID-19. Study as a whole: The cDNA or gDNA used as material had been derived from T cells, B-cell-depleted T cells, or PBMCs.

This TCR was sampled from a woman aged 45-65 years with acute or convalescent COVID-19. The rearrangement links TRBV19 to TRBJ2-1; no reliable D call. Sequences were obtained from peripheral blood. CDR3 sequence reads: CASSLVISYNEQFF. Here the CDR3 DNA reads TGTGCCAGTAGCCTAGTGATCTCCTACAATGAGCAGTTCTTC.